Shown below are 22 T cell receptor beta chains from a single sample sequenced in a study of T cells in Graves' hyperthyroidism and ophthalmopathy. The TCR beta CDR3 regions underwent amplification using RNA transcripts as the source. HTBI primers were used for first-round RT-PCR of the TCR CDR3. TCRdb recomputed calls from the multiplex PCR reads with MiXCR, one row per CDR3 protein. The sample consists of approximately 600,000 distinct CDR3 sequences, roughly 14% of them appearing once. Material: blood. The source is a woman in her 40s with Graves' ophthalmopathy.

Ten or more counts support this clonotype. J is TRBJ2-7 and V is TRBV28, with D perhaps TRBD1 (5 bases). The germline gives CDR1 MDHEN, CDR2 SYDVKM. The CDR3 sequence is 11 residues long. V was cut by 6 bases and J by 4 bases, with 7 bases left in between. The DNA of the CDR3 is TGTGCCAGCAGGGGGCCGTACGAGCAGTACTTC. Translating it yields CASRGPYEQYF.

The table lists this clonotype with many counts. CDR3 loop: CASSLGSHRTEAFF. The CDR3 nucleotides are TGTGCCAGCAGCTTGGGCAGCCATCGGACTGAAGCTTTCTTT. The V and J genes are TRBV7-9 and TRBJ1-1; D not resolved. The CDR3 extends over 14 amino acids. V lost 3 bases, J lost 5 bases, and 13 bases lay in between. Germline V gene lookup returns CDR1 SEHNR and CDR2 FQNEAQ (reference sequence).

In its sample, this clonotype was seen many times. This chain uses TRBV15 with TRBJ2-7, with D unresolved. Germline CDR1 is LNHNV and CDR2 is YYDKDF (reference sequence). V shed 3 bases and J shed 3 bases, with 12 bases lying between them. The CDR3 is made up of 14 amino acids. CDR3 residues: CATSRGKVDYEQYF. The DNA for the CDR3 is TGTGCCACCAGCAGGGGGAAGGTTGACTACGAGCAGTACTTC.

There are many counts of this clonotype. This sequence joins TRBV20-1 and TRBJ2-7, with 9 bases identical to TRBD2. CDR1 is DFQATT, CDR2 SNEGSKA, per germline (reference sequence). CDR3 length equals 14 residues. Losses at the gene ends were 5 bases for V and 5 bases for J; bases not matched to a gene: 10. Here the CDR3 DNA reads TGCAGTGCTCCCCTCGGACTAGCGTTCGACGAGCAGTACTTC. This codes for CSAPLGLAFDEQYF.

This clonotype showed up just a few times. The rearrangement joins TRBV12-3 or TRBV12-4 to TRBJ2-5; no reliable D call. The CDR3 consists of 13 residues. Deletions cut 2 bases from V and 1 base from J, with 5 bases between. For the CDR3, the DNA is TGTGCCAGCAGTTTACTAGTCCAAGAGACCCAGTACTTC. It encodes CASSLLVQETQYF.

The chain links TRBV2 to TRBJ1-5, with D perhaps TRBD1 (5 bases). The CDR3 totals 17 residues. V was clipped by 6 bases and J by 0 bases, with 18 bases between them. Germline CDR1 and CDR2: SNHLY and FYNNEI. The CDR3 region has the DNA TGTGCCAGCAGCCCCCCGGGGCAGCTTTATAGCAATCAGCCCCAGCATTTT. Translated, it gives CASSPPGQLYSNQPQHF.

This clonotype occurred once. J is TRBJ1-1 and V is TRBV6-2 or TRBV6-3; 7 positions match TRBD1. The CDR3 covers 16 residues. Germline CDR1 is MNHEY and CDR2 is SVGEGT. V shed 0 bases and J 11 bases; nucleotides not matched to a gene: 15. The CDR3 nucleotides read TGTGCCAGCAGTTACTCGAATGAGGGGGCGCAGCTTGTGGCTTTCTTT. This translates into CASSYSNEGAQLVAFF.

There are many counts of this clonotype. The chain couples TRBV6-5 to TRBJ2-6; D is possibly TRBD1 or TRBD2 (6 bases each). Germline V gene sequence: CDR1 MNHEY, CDR2 SVGAGI. V lost 4 bases, J lost 2 bases, and 15 bases lay in between. The CDR3 loop spans 17 amino acids. CDR3 nucleotide sequence: TGTGCCAGCAGTTTCTCGGGGGCGTCGGCTGGGGCCAACGTCCTGACTTTC. Its protein product is CASSFSGASAGANVLTF.

This clonotype was recorded only once. J is TRBJ1-1 and V is TRBV6-5; D not resolved. The CDR3 has 13 amino acids. Trimming pared 4 bases from V and 6 bases from J, leaving 12 bases between. Germline assignment: CDR1 MNHEY and CDR2 SVGAGI. The DNA of the CDR3 is TGTGCCAGCAGTTCGGGTTTAGTTGCTGAAGCTTTCTTT. It yields the protein CASSSGLVAEAFF.

The chain has TRBV7-2 and TRBJ2-1; 10 positions agree with TRBD1. Per germline, CDR1 SGHTA and CDR2 FQGNSA. The CDR3 covers 15 residues. V gave up 8 bases and J gave up 7 bases; unmatched junction bases: 11. The CDR3 nucleotides are TGTGCCAGCTACCATAAGGGACAGGGGAAAAATGAGCAGTTCTTC. Translated, it gives CASYHKGQGKNEQFF. Combining the CDR3 with reference TRBV7-2 and TRBJ2-1 gives the whole variable domain GAGVSQSPSNKVTEKGKDVELRCDPISGHTALYWYRQSLGQGLEFLIYFQGNSAPDKSGLPSDRFSAERTGGSVSTLTIQRTQQEDSAVYLCASYHKGQGKNEQFFGPGTRLTVL.

This clonotype was counted at least ten times. V is TRBV28 and J is TRBJ1-5, with D maybe TRBD1 (5 bases). V was cut by 7 bases and J by 7 bases, with 11 bases left in between. This CDR3 comprises 12 residues. The germline gives CDR1 MDHEN, CDR2 SYDVKM. CDR3 region: CASTVGGQPQHF. The DNA for the CDR3 is TGTGCCAGCACCGTTGGGGGGCAGCCCCAGCATTTT.

This clonotype was seen repeatedly, ten times or more. J is TRBJ1-5 and V is TRBV29-1; D unresolved. The CDR3 runs 13 residues. V lost 4 bases and J lost 4, with 11 bases in between. Germline V gene data show CDR1 as SQVTM and CDR2 as ANQGSEA. DNA of the CDR3: TGCAGCGTTGGTTCAGGCCGTAATCAGCCCCAGCATTTT. This translates into CSVGSGRNQPQHF.

The chain employs TRBV3-1 and TRBJ2-2; D unresolved. The V gene's germline CDR1 is LGHDT and CDR2 YNNKEL (reference sequence). Trimming cost V 0 bases and J 1 base, with 3 bases left between them. This CDR3 has 14 amino acids. This chain's CDR3 is CASSQEGNTGELFF. CDR3 sequence (DNA): TGTGCCAGCAGCCAAGAGGGGAACACCGGGGAGCTGTTTTTT.

This clonotype has at least ten counts. The chain carries TRBV7-9 and TRBJ1-2; tentative D call: TRBD1 (5 bases). This CDR3 has 12 amino acids. V dropped 0 bases and J dropped 10 bases, with 9 bases sitting between them. The V gene's germline CDR1 is SEHNR and CDR2 FQNEAQ (reference sequence). The CDR3 protein is CASSLAQGDYTF. The CDR3 coding sequence is TGTGCCAGCAGCTTAGCGCAGGGAGACTACACCTTC.

This clonotype was counted many times. V usage is TRBV20-1 and J usage is TRBJ2-7; 13 positions agree with TRBD2. V lost 7 bases, J lost 4 bases, and 4 bases stayed unmatched. There are 13 residues in the CDR3. CDR1 is DFQATT, CDR2 SNEGSKA, per germline (reference sequence). As DNA, the CDR3 is TGCAGTGTGGGGACTAGCGGGGTATACGAGCAGTACTTC. Encoded protein: CSVGTSGVYEQYF.

This clonotype showed up just a few times. The chain links TRBV11-2 to TRBJ2-2; 11 bases agree with TRBD2. This CDR3 is built from 16 residues. Germline CDR1 and CDR2: SGHAT and FQNNGV. Trimming cost V 4 bases and J 1 base; bases outside gene matches: 2. CDR3 nucleotide sequence: TGTGCCAGCAGCTCCCTAGCGGGAGGGAACACCGGGGAGCTGTTTTTT. This translates into CASSSLAGGNTGELFF.

The genes are TRBV7-9 and TRBJ1-5; D may be TRBD1 (6 bases). V was shortened by 5 bases and J by 7 bases, with 15 bases between the two germline ends. The CDR3 is 14 amino acids. Germline loops: CDR1 SEHNR, CDR2 FQNEAQ (reference sequence). CDR3 amino acids: CASSPTGLDQPQHF. CDR3 DNA sequence: TGTGCCAGCAGCCCTACAGGGTTGGACCAGCCCCAGCATTTT.

There are many counts of this clonotype. V gene TRBV28 combines with J gene TRBJ1-3; 7 bases align to TRBD1. Looked up from germline, CDR1 is MDHEN and CDR2 is SYDVKM. This CDR3 has 15 residues. The junction had 3 bases not matched to a gene; V was cut back by 2 bases and J by 2 bases. CDR3 sequence: CASSLVQGTGNTIYF. The CDR3, as DNA: TGTGCCAGCAGTTTAGTACAGGGGACTGGAAACACCATATATTTT.

This clonotype showed up many times. V is TRBV6-2 or TRBV6-3 and J is TRBJ2-7; D is unclear. The V gene's germline CDR1 is MNHEY and CDR2 SVGEGT. The CDR3 sequence is 14 residues long. V was pared by 2 bases and J by 0 bases, with 8 bases between. CDR3 DNA sequence: TGTGCCAGCAGTTACGCCTTAAGCTCCTACGAGCAGTACTTC. Its translation: CASSYALSSYEQYF.

This clonotype was seen repeatedly, ten times or more. V is TRBV27 and J is TRBJ2-5; the D is unclear. The CDR3 totals 13 residues. Germline V gene data show CDR1 as MNHEY and CDR2 as SMNVEV (reference sequence). V lost 4 bases and J lost 5, with 11 bases in between. In DNA form, the CDR3 reads TGTGCCAGCAGTTCTTGGAATAAGGAGACCCAGTACTTC. Encoded protein: CASSSWNKETQYF.

Ten or more counts support this clonotype. This chain connects TRBV12-3 or TRBV12-4 to TRBJ1-2; TRBD1 agrees at 9 bases. This CDR3 is 13 amino acids long. V gave up 5 bases and J gave up 8 bases; unmatched junction bases: 6. CDR3 coding DNA: TGTGCCAGCAGTCTCCGGGACAGGGACGGCTACACCTTC. It codes for CASSLRDRDGYTF.

This clonotype was recorded at least ten times. The chain recombines TRBV5-6 with TRBJ1-1; D call uncertain. There are 15 residues in the CDR3. Trimming pared 8 bases from V and 1 base from J, leaving 18 bases between. CDR1 is SGHDT, CDR2 YYEEEE, per germline. CDR3 nucleotides: TGTGCCAGTAGCCTATCCGTTACATCGAACACTGAAGCTTTCTTT. Its protein product is CASSLSVTSNTEAFF.